This passage covers 29 T cell receptor beta chains from one sample sequenced in a study of a mutant IDH1 vaccine in newly diagnosed glioma. Sequenced by immunoSEQ multiplex PCR; TCRdb stores in-frame clones only, minus some. The data show roughly 38,000 clones, around 78% seen once. Their specific antigens are unknown. As for time point: week 23, last vaccination. Topical imiquimod was applied with each vaccine dose, which held 300 ug of mutant IDH1 20-mer peptide. This material consisted of PBMCs, taken from a glioma patient whose treatment included an IDH1 peptide vaccine. The source of these receptors is a woman aged 40 to 49 with glioma. Some clones in this sample may be carry-over from other donors' samples.

This chain joins TRBV15 and TRBJ1-5; weak D call: TRBD1 (6 bases). V was clipped by 1 base and J by 7 bases, with 17 bases between them. Looked up from germline, CDR1 is LNHNV and CDR2 is YYDKDF (reference sequence). This CDR3 contains 16 residues. The CDR3 DNA follows: TGTGCCACCAGCAGAGTACGGCAGGGGAGGCAACAGCCCCAGCATTTT. It specifies CATSRVRQGRQQPQHF.

The chain couples TRBV4-2 to TRBJ1-6, with D unclear. V was trimmed by 1 base and J by 6 bases, leaving 1 base between them. The CDR3 consists of 12 residues. The V gene's germline CDR1 is LGHNA and CDR2 YNFKEQ. The CDR3: CASSQANSPLHF. The DNA of the CDR3 is TGTGCCAGCAGCCAAGCTAATTCACCCCTCCACTTT.

The rearrangement joins TRBV5-1 to TRBJ1-5; D unclear. V was clipped by 2 bases and J by 1 base, with 16 bases between them. The CDR3 contains 17 residues. In germline, CDR1 is SGHRS, CDR2 YFSETQ. DNA of the CDR3: TGCGCCAGCAGCTTCCATTGGATGAATCGGAGCAATCAGCCCCAGCATTTT. It specifies CASSFHWMNRSNQPQHF.

This rearrangement joins TRBV6-1 to TRBJ1-5; D gene unclear. The CDR3 covers 14 residues. V dropped 4 bases and J dropped 5 bases, with 12 bases sitting between them. CDR1 and CDR2 from the germline V gene are MNHNS and SASEGT. The CDR3 nucleotides read TGTGCCAGCAGTGGTGATGGAACTTATCAGCCCCAGCATTTT. Residues: CASSGDGTYQPQHF.

With respect to this clone: A far larger clone is only one base removed, so a read error is likely. This chain joins TRBV7-2 and TRBJ2-7; TRBD2 might be the D (6 bases). Germline CDR1 SGHTA, CDR2 FQGNSA. The CDR3 has 13 amino acids. Here the CDR3 DNA reads TGTGCTAGCAGCTTAGGAGGGACCTACGAGCAGTACTTC. Encoded protein: CASSLGGTYEQYF.

The gene calls are TRBV19 and TRBJ2-2; D tentatively reads TRBD1 or TRBD2 (5 bases each). Trimming took off 2 bases at V and 5 bases at J, with 12 bases between the two ends. The CDR3 has 15 amino acids. Germline V lookup: CDR1 LNHDA, CDR2 SQIVND (reference sequence). DNA for the CDR3: TGTGCCAGTAGTATACCGGGACCCACAACCGGGGAGCTGTTTTTT. This encodes CASSIPGPTTGELFF.

J is TRBJ2-5 and V is TRBV5-4; 7 nucleotides line up with TRBD2. The end of the DNA fits TRBJ2-7 better, so the J call may be wrong. CDR3 length equals 12 residues. Germline CDR1 and CDR2: SGHNT and YYREEE (reference sequence). The CDR3 protein is CATQRDFYEQYF. For the CDR3, the DNA is TGTGCCACCCAGCGGGACTTCTACGAGCAGTACTTC.

This clone was seen a few times. The chain is built from TRBV2 and TRBJ1-5, with 9 bases identical to TRBD1. The CDR3 covers 17 residues. V was pared by 3 bases and J by 3 bases, with 9 bases of the junction left unmatched. Germline V gene lookup returns CDR1 SNHLY and CDR2 FYNNEI. The CDR3 protein is CASSDGTGLNNNQPQHF. The CDR3 region has the DNA TGTGCCAGCAGTGACGGGACAGGGCTGAATAACAATCAGCCCCAGCATTTT.

In its sample, this clone was seen a few times. V is TRBV4-1 and J is TRBJ2-7; 10 positions match TRBD1. Germline assignment: CDR1 MGHRA and CDR2 YSYEKL. The ends lost 0 bases at V and 12 bases at J; junction bases unmatched: 8. The CDR3 runs to 14 residues. The CDR3 reads CASSQDGTGAERYF. The CDR3 DNA sequence: TGCGCCAGCAGCCAAGACGGGACAGGGGCAGAAAGGTACTTC.

This rearrangement joins TRBV2 to TRBJ2-5; D not certain. From germline, CDR1 is SNHLY and CDR2 FYNNEI. V lost 7 bases and J lost 4, with 10 bases in between. The CDR3 runs 12 residues. The CDR3 is CASIGWGETQYF. Written as DNA, the CDR3 is TGTGCCAGCATTGGTTGGGGAGAGACCCAGTACTTC.

The chain carries TRBV4-2 and TRBJ1-1, with D possibly being TRBD1 (5 bases). V was shortened by 1 base and J by 5 bases, with 11 bases between the two germline ends. Germline values: CDR1 LGHNA, CDR2 YNFKEQ. The CDR3 covers 14 residues. CDR3 protein: CASSQVGTATEAFF. Written as DNA, the CDR3 is TGTGCCAGCAGCCAAGTTGGGACGGCAACTGAAGCTTTCTTT.

The CDR3 reads CASSLATGVDYEQYF. The CDR3 coding sequence is TGCGCCAGCAGCTTGGCGACAGGGGTTGACTACGAGCAGTACTTC. The chain employs TRBV5-1 and TRBJ2-7, with TRBD1 matching 8 bases. With 0 bases clipped from V and 3 bases from J, the junction kept 5 bases outside the gene matches. Germline V gene sequence: CDR1 SGHRS, CDR2 YFSETQ. This CDR3 is 15 amino acids long.

The V gene is TRBV11-3, the J gene TRBJ2-3; D not resolved. The CDR3 sequence is 14 residues long. V shed 1 base and J shed 6 bases, with 11 bases lying between them. The V gene's germline CDR1 is SGHNT and CDR2 YENEEA. CDR3 bases: TGTGCCAGCAGCTTAGGTGGGGTTCGGGATACGCAGTATTTT. This encodes CASSLGGVRDTQYF. The full variable domain, completed using reference TRBV11-3 and TRBJ2-3, is EAGVVQSPRYKIIEKKQPVAFWCNPISGHNTLYWYLQNLGQGPELLIRYENEEAVDDSQLPKDRFSAERLKGVDSTLKIQPAELGDSAVYLCASSLGGVRDTQYFGPGTRLTVL.

Relative to its sample, this clone is medium-sized. The chain carries TRBV15 and TRBJ2-7; 7 bases agree with TRBD1. This CDR3 is 14 amino acids long. With V trimmed by 8 bases and J by 3 bases, 10 bases remained unmatched. Per the germline V gene, CDR1 is LNHNV and CDR2 is YYDKDF (reference sequence). The CDR3 DNA follows: TGTGCCACCCTCACCCAGACAGGGAACTACGAGCAGTACTTC. It codes for CATLTQTGNYEQYF.

V is TRBV28 and J is TRBJ1-1; D unclear. V lost 4 bases to trimming and J lost 4 bases, with 7 bases between them. The CDR3 consists of 12 residues. Germline-derived CDR1 and CDR2 are MDHEN and SYDVKM. The CDR3 region has the DNA TGTGCCAGCAGTTCCCCGACCACTGAAGCTTTCTTT. Protein: CASSSPTTEAFF.

In this sample, this clone turned up once. This chain links TRBV7-9 with TRBJ2-7; unclear D gene. V lost 6 bases to trimming and J lost 5 bases, with 11 bases between them. Germline loops: CDR1 SEHNR, CDR2 FQNEAQ (reference sequence). This CDR3 spans 12 amino acids. CDR3 coding DNA: TGTGCCAGCAGTCTTACGAGCGACGAGCAGTACTTC. Protein sequence: CASSLTSDEQYF.

J is TRBJ2-6 and V is TRBV2, with D tentatively TRBD1 (5 bases). Germline V gives CDR1 SNHLY, CDR2 FYNNEI. The CDR3 runs to 16 residues. Trimming took 6 bases from V and 0 from J, leaving 12 bases between them. The CDR3, as DNA: TGTGCCAGCAGCCGGCGACAGCTCTCTGGGGCCAACGTCCTGACTTTC. It codes for CASSRRQLSGANVLTF.

V and J are TRBV4-2 and TRBJ2-1; D unresolved. V was clipped by 3 bases and J by 11 bases, with 17 bases between them. The CDR3 length is 14 residues. Germline assignment: CDR1 LGHNA and CDR2 YNFKEQ. The CDR3 protein is CASSQGNGEHKQFF. The CDR3, as DNA: TGTGCCAGCAGCCAGGGGAATGGTGAGCATAAGCAGTTCTTC.

This rearrangement joins TRBV5-5 to TRBJ2-5; TRBD2 is a possible D gene (7 bases). Looked up from germline, CDR1 is SGHKS and CDR2 is YYEKEE (reference sequence). V lost 5 bases, J lost 4 bases, and 15 bases lay in between. CDR3 length equals 14 residues. The CDR3 DNA reads as TGTGCCAGCAGACCCACGAGGGGGGGAGAGACCCAGTACTTC. This encodes CASRPTRGGETQYF.

This clone was seen a handful of times. The genes are TRBV5-1 and TRBJ2-5, with D uncertain. Germline values: CDR1 SGHRS, CDR2 YFSETQ. The CDR3 spans 14 residues. V was shortened by 4 bases and J by 0 bases, with 10 bases between the two germline ends. The CDR3 bases are TGCGCCAGCAGCGCCTCTACGTACCAAGAGACCCAGTACTTC. Translating gives CASSASTYQETQYF.

This chain connects TRBV6-6 to TRBJ2-7; no reliable D call. The CDR3 is 13 residues long. The V and J ends lost 4 bases and 4 bases respectively, with 11 bases between them. The germline CDR1 and CDR2 sequences are MNHNY and SVGAGI (reference sequence). The CDR3 DNA follows: TGTGCCAGCAGTTTAGAAAGGCGGTACGAGCAGTACTTC. Amino acid sequence: CASSLERRYEQYF.

The CDR3 nucleotides read TGTGCCAGCAGCTTAGCATGGGGAGGAGAGACCCAGTACTTC. Translated: CASSLAWGGETQYF. This rearrangement joins TRBV7-6 to TRBJ2-5; a possible D gene is TRBD2 (6 bases). The CDR3 sequence is 14 residues long. The germline V gene has CDR1 SGHVS and CDR2 FNYEAQ. V lost 0 bases and J lost 4, with 9 bases in between.

The chain carries TRBV7-2 and TRBJ1-2; TRBD1 matches at 7 bases. With 5 bases clipped from V and 4 bases from J, the junction kept 7 bases outside the gene matches. Germline lookup yields CDR1 SGHTA and CDR2 FQGNSA. This CDR3 comprises 14 residues. In DNA form, the CDR3 reads TGTGCCAGCAGCCCCCGACAGGGACTCTATGGCTACACCTTC. As protein: CASSPRQGLYGYTF.

This clone came up a few times. The chain recombines TRBV29-1 with TRBJ1-1; 8 nucleotides align to TRBD1. Germline V lookup: CDR1 SQVTM, CDR2 ANQGSEA. Trimming at V came to 8 bases and at J to 9 bases, leaving 8 bases not matched to a gene. The CDR3 extends over 11 amino acids. The CDR3 loop reads CSSKSRGQAFF. Here the CDR3 DNA reads TGCAGCTCAAAATCCAGGGGGCAAGCTTTCTTT.

This chain links TRBV5-4 with TRBJ2-7, with no clear D. This CDR3 has 11 residues. Trimming took off 2 bases at V and 6 bases at J, with 6 bases between the two ends. CDR1 and CDR2 from the germline V gene are SGHNT and YYREEE (reference sequence). This CDR3 reads CASSLPGEQYF. DNA for the CDR3: TGTGCCAGCAGCTTACCAGGCGAGCAGTACTTC.

The rearrangement links TRBV4-1 to TRBJ1-1; D is ambiguous. Germline loops: CDR1 MGHRA, CDR2 YSYEKL. This CDR3 has 12 amino acids. Trimming removed 0 bases at V and 12 bases at J, with 11 bases between. As DNA, the CDR3 is TGCGCCAGCAGCCAAGATACAGCCGAATCTTTCTTT. It is translated as CASSQDTAESFF.

This chain connects TRBV13 to TRBJ2-3; 9 positions match TRBD2. The germline V gene has CDR1 PRHDT and CDR2 FYEKMQ (reference sequence). The CDR3 spans 15 residues. J lost 1 base, V lost 6 bases, and 5 bases had no gene match. CDR3 DNA: TGTGCCAGCAGTCGACGGACTAGCGGCACAGATACGCAGTATTTT. As protein: CASSRRTSGTDTQYF.

The chain has TRBV5-6 and TRBJ2-5; D not certain. Germline lookup yields CDR1 SGHDT and CDR2 YYEEEE. The V and J ends lost 4 bases and 3 bases respectively, with 13 bases between them. The CDR3 spans 14 residues. Here the CDR3 DNA reads TGTGCCAGCAGCGCTTGGGGAATCGAAGAGACCCAGTACTTC. It encodes CASSAWGIEETQYF.

There are a few counts of this clone. This chain uses TRBV6-1 with TRBJ1-2, with D possibly being TRBD1 (5 bases). CDR1 is MNHNS and CDR2 is SASEGT in the germline V gene. This CDR3 has 16 amino acids. Trimming cost V 2 bases and J 1 base, with 14 bases left between them. In nucleotides, the CDR3 is TGTGCCAGCAGTGAACTAGGGACGCAACTTAACTATGGCTACACCTTC. This sequence encodes CASSELGTQLNYGYTF.